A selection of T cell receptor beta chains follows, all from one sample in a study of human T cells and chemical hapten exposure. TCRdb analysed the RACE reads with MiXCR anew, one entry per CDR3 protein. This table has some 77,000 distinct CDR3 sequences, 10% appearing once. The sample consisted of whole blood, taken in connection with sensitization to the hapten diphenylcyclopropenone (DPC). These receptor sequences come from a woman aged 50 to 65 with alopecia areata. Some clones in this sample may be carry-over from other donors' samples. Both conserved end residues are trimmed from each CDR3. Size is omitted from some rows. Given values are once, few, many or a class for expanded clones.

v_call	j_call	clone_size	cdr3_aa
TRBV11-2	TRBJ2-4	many	ASSPGRGRSKNIQY
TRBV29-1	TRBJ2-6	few	SVIGDSGANVLT
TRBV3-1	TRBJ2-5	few	ASSQDRGGGRPQETQY
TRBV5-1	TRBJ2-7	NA	ASSPRTSGYYEQY
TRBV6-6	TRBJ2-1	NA	ASTPSGTYNEQF
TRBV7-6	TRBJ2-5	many	ASSPLGSSQETQY
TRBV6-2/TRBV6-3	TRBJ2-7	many	ASSYPPQGVYEQY
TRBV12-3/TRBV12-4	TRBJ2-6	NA	ASRPGGEAGANVLT
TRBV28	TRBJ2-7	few	ASTQGLPSYEQY
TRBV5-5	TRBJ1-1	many	ASSSTGGIMNTEAF
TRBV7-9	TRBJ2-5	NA	ASSLGVRPSNQETQY
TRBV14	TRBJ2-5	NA	ASSQRSPETQY
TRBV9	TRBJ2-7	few	ASSTGSASYEQY
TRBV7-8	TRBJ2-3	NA	ASSLAFQGRPLSTDTQY
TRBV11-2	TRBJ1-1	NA	ASSHAQAF
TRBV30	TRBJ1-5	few	AWSEKGGGQPQH
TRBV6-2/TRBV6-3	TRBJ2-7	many	ASVRQLTYEQY
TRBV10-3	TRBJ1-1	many	AISDGLGTEAF
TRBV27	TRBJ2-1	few	ASSILAGGPNEQF
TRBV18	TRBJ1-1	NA	ASSPPNRGSLNTEAF
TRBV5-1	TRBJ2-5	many	ASSKGRTQETQY
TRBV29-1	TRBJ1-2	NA	SVDPHGYGYT
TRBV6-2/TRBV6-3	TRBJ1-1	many	ASTGLNTEAF
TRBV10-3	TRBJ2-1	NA	AISESSGRPISYNEQF
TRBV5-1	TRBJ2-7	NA	ASTPGTVTYEQY
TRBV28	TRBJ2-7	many	AISPGFLYEQY
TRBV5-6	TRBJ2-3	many	ASSPKTGSSTDTQY
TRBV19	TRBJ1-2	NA	ASMSFTNYGYT
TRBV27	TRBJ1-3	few	ASSLALGGARSGNTIY
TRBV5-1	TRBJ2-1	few	ASSLRAGGSNEQF
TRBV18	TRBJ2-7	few	ASSMTGAGPYEQY
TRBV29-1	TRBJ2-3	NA	SVWAGGTDTQY
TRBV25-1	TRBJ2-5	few	ATAAQIQETQY
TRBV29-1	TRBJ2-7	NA	SVATSSGNEQY
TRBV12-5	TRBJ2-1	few	ASGLVLGLANPLGNEQF
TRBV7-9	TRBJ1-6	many	ASSFARGNSPLH
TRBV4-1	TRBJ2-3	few	ASSQGAERVTDTQY
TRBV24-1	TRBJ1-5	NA	ATSRDASNQPQH
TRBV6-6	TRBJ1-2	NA	ASTKGTVGGAYGYT
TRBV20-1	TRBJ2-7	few	SARGGRLGEQY
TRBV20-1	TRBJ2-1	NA	SARNPSKAPLTHNEQF
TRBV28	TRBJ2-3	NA	ASRGGSHTQY
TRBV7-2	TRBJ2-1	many	ASSSDSSYNEQF
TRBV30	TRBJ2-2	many	AYRTGMDTGELF
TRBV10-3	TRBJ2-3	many	AISDPARGSHNTQY
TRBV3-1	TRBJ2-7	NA	ASSQVNEQY
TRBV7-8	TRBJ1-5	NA	ASSPTGKGIQPQH
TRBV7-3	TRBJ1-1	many	ASSTTGAGTEAF
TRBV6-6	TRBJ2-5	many	ASSYKIQETQY
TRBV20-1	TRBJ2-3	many	SAGLMVTDTQY